What follows are 16 T cell receptor beta chains derived from one specimen sequenced in a study of T cell responses to AZD1222 COVID-19 vaccine. Sequencing was performed with immunoSEQ multiplex PCR; in TCRdb, only in-frame clones are kept and a portion is missing. The profile covers fewer than 120,000 clones, with roughly 92% appearing a single time and more than 2% taken by the ten largest. Sequenced material: peripheral blood, taken 28 days after the second AZD1222 dose. These receptor sequences come from an adult who received the AZD1222 COVID-19 vaccine.

This chain joins TRBV2 and TRBJ2-7; 9 bases agree with TRBD1. The V gene's germline CDR1 is SNHLY and CDR2 FYNNEI. V dropped 10 bases and J dropped 4; count of bases not matched to a gene: 20. This CDR3 is built from 17 residues. This chain's CDR3 is CAIQPRRPGQGLYEQYF. CDR3 DNA sequence: TGTGCCATCCAGCCCCGGCGACCGGGACAGGGTTTGTACGAGCAGTACTTC.

The chain employs TRBV7-2 and TRBJ1-1; 7 bases are shared with TRBD1. The V gene end was trimmed by 5 bases and the J gene end by 4 bases; junction bases not matched to a gene: 10. CDR1 and CDR2 from the germline V gene are SGHTA and FQGNSA. The CDR3 is made up of 15 amino acids. CDR3 in amino acids: CASSGGPGTATEAFF. The CDR3 bases are TGTGCCAGCAGCGGAGGGCCGGGGACAGCCACTGAAGCTTTCTTT.

The chain joins TRBV4-2 to TRBJ1-4, with D perhaps TRBD1 (6 bases). Germline V lookup: CDR1 LGHNA, CDR2 YNFKEQ. Trimming pared 1 base from V and 4 bases from J, leaving 10 bases between. The CDR3 length is 15 residues. The CDR3 loop is CASSQGTGINEKLFF. The CDR3 nucleotides read TGTGCCAGCAGCCAAGGAACAGGGATTAATGAAAAACTGTTTTTT.

This clone was observed once. This rearrangement joins TRBV4-2 to TRBJ1-4, with no clear D. V was clipped by 1 base and J by 7 bases, with 16 bases between them. CDR1 is LGHNA, CDR2 YNFKEQ, per germline. This CDR3 has 16 amino acids. The CDR3 DNA reads as TGTGCCAGCAGCCAAGCTCACCCTAGAGAGGGTGAAAAACTGTTTTTT. The encoded protein is CASSQAHPREGEKLFF.

This chain links TRBV5-1 with TRBJ2-7; maybe TRBD2 (6 bases). V was trimmed by 4 bases and J by 4 bases, leaving 18 bases between them. Germline CDR1 SGHRS, CDR2 YFSETQ. This CDR3 is built from 15 residues. The CDR3, as DNA: TGCGCCAGCAGCAGCCTGGAGGGCAGGGCATACGAGCAGTACTTC. The encoded protein is CASSSLEGRAYEQYF. The full variable domain, completed using reference TRBV5-1 and TRBJ2-7, is KAGVTQTPRYLIKTRGQQVTLSCSPISGHRSVSWYQQTPGQGLQFLFEYFSETQRNKGNFPGRFSGRQFSNSRSEMNVSTLELGDSALYLCASSSLEGRAYEQYFGPGTRLTVT.

The V and J genes are TRBV5-6 and TRBJ1-2, with 10 bases aligning to TRBD1. This CDR3 comprises 15 residues. Germline trimming cut 7 bases from V and 4 bases from J; bases unmatched to any gene: 10. Germline CDR1 and CDR2: SGHDT and YYEEEE. CDR3 in DNA: TGTGCCAGCCGCCGACAGGGGGCCATCCGCTATGGCTACACCTTC. This gives the protein CASRRQGAIRYGYTF. Drawing the rest from reference TRBV5-6 and TRBJ1-2, the complete variable domain is DAGVTQSPTHLIKTRGQQVTLRCSPKSGHDTVSWYQQALGQGPQFIFQYYEEEERQRGNFPDRFSGHQFPNYSSELNVNALLLGDSALYLCASRRQGAIRYGYTFGSGTRLTVV.

The chain couples TRBV4-2 to TRBJ1-6; TRBD1 matches 7 bases. Germline V CDR1 and CDR2: LGHNA, YNFKEQ. Trimming cost V 4 bases and J 7 bases; bases outside gene matches: 4. The CDR3 extends over 14 amino acids. CDR3 region: CASSPGTVNSPLHF. The CDR3 DNA sequence: TGTGCCAGCAGCCCCGGGACAGTCAATTCACCCCTCCACTTT.

The chain recombines TRBV12-3 or TRBV12-4 with TRBJ1-6; D is unresolved. V lost 7 bases, J lost 5 bases, and 9 bases lay in between. The CDR3 is 13 residues long. CDR3 region: CASTKVNNSPLHF. The CDR3 DNA reads as TGTGCCAGCACCAAAGTGAATAATTCACCCCTCCACTTT.

The chain joins TRBV6-1 to TRBJ2-1; no firm D call. This CDR3 spans 14 amino acids. CDR1 is MNHNS, CDR2 SASEGT, per germline. V was pared by 3 bases and J by 5 bases, with 11 bases between. The CDR3 DNA reads TGTGCCAGCAGTGATGGGCAGCTAGACAATGAGCAGTTCTTC. Translating it yields CASSDGQLDNEQFF.

The chain employs TRBV4-1 and TRBJ1-2; D is possibly TRBD1 (5 bases). Trimming took off 0 bases at V and 4 bases at J, with 12 bases between the two ends. From germline, CDR1 is MGHRA and CDR2 YSYEKL. CDR3 length: 15 amino acids. Written as DNA, the CDR3 is TGCGCCAGCAGCCAAGAAAGGAGGGGACTCTATGGCTACACCTTC. It specifies CASSQERRGLYGYTF.

The chain carries TRBV10-3 and TRBJ1-6; 8 bases agree with TRBD1. From germline, CDR1 is ENHRY and CDR2 SYGVKD. V shed 10 bases and J 12 bases; nucleotides not matched to a gene: 5. The CDR3 sequence is 11 residues long. CDR3 DNA: TGTGCCAGCTCAGGGGGCCTACCCCTCCACTTT. Its protein product is CASSGGLPLHF.

The chain uses TRBV4-1 and TRBJ1-4; D not resolved. V lost 1 base, J lost 6 bases, and 9 bases lay in between. The germline CDR1 and CDR2 sequences are MGHRA and YSYEKL. The CDR3 length is 14 residues. The CDR3 is CASSQVGRDEKLFF. DNA for the CDR3: TGCGCCAGCAGCCAAGTCGGTAGGGATGAAAAACTGTTTTTT.

V usage is TRBV6-5 and J usage is TRBJ1-2; TRBD1 agrees at 9 bases. Germline values: CDR1 MNHEY, CDR2 SVGAGI. The CDR3 runs to 14 residues. The J segment lost 4 bases and the V segment lost 5 bases, leaving 5 bases of the junction unmatched. CDR3 coding DNA: TGTGCCAGCAGTCCGGGACAGGGACCCTATGGCTACACCTTC. This translates into CASSPGQGPYGYTF.

The chain carries TRBV7-9 and TRBJ1-6; D perhaps matches TRBD1 (6 bases). CDR1 SEHNR and CDR2 FQNEAQ come from the germline V gene (reference sequence). There are 15 residues in the CDR3. Between the trimmed V and J ends, which lost 3 bases and 4 bases, there was a span of 10 bases. The CDR3 DNA sequence: TGTGCCAGCAGCTTGGACAGTGATTATAATTCACCCCTCCACTTT. Protein sequence: CASSLDSDYNSPLHF.

The chain employs TRBV5-4 and TRBJ2-5, with 8 positions matching TRBD1. CDR1 is SGHNT and CDR2 is YYREEE in the germline V gene (reference sequence). This CDR3 has 16 residues. V shed 4 bases and J 3 bases; nucleotides not matched to a gene: 11. The CDR3 region has the DNA TGTGCCAGCAGCGACTGGGGGACAGGTTGGGAAGAGACCCAGTACTTC. Amino acid sequence: CASSDWGTGWEETQYF.

The chain couples TRBV28 to TRBJ2-1; possibly TRBD1 for D (5 bases). V lost 6 bases and J lost 4, with 13 bases in between. Germline CDR1 MDHEN, CDR2 SYDVKM. The CDR3 length is 14 residues. The chain's CDR3 is CASSPPDTYNEQFF. The CDR3 bases are TGTGCCAGCAGCCCCCCGGACACTTACAATGAGCAGTTCTTC.